The source of this T cell receptor (beta chain) is a study of CXCR3-negative and CXCR3-positive naive CD8 T cells. Regarding the study as a whole: TRB CDR3 hydrophobicity was greater in CXCR3-positive naive cells than in CXCR3-negative naive cells. Whereas both naive subsets had comparably high diversity, memory CD8+ cells had much lower diversity.

Comment on this clonotype: The antigen remains unidentified.

Naive CD8+ T cells were CD45RO-CCR7+CD27+CD95-. The germline gives CDR1 SQVTM, CDR2 ANQGSEA. The CDR3 covers 17 residues. The authors made the TRB cDNA libraries by 5' RACE using UMI labels. TCRdb reprocessed the 5' RACE reads, keeping one entry per CDR3 protein, no DNA. The sample holds roughly 100,000 distinct CDR3 sequences. The chain uses TRBV29-1 and TRBJ2-1; lacking DNA, the TRBD2 call made by TCRdb goes unchecked. Sequencing used naive CXCR3+ CD8+ T cells from blood. Subset here: CD45RO-CCR7+CD27+CD95- naive CD8+ T cells expressing CXCR3 (TNR3+). This sequence was found in a human donor in good health. Some clones in this sample may be carry-over from other donors' samples. The CDR3 region is CSASGLAGGPPGDEQFF.